The 3 T cell receptor beta chains below all came from one sample that was sequenced in a study of T-cell reconstitution after alpha-beta-depleted transplantation in children. For TCRbeta, the library was prepared with unique molecular identifiers. TCRdb re-called the PCR reads with MiXCR, one entry per CDR3 protein. The data show under 20,000 distinct CDR3 sequences, over 10% seen once. Material: PBMCs, mostly from graft donor cells, obtained 60 days after TCRalphabeta/CD19-depleted stem cell transplant. The source is a female patient aged 2-9 years who had a stem cell transplant for congenital amegakaryocytic thrombocytopenia, so the T cells may come from the graft donor.

This clonotype was picked up many times. The chain carries TRBV2 and TRBJ1-5, with a weak D call TRBD1 (6 bases). The CDR3 has 15 residues. Germline V gene data show CDR1 as SNHLY and CDR2 as FYNNEI. Between the trimmed V and J ends, which lost 0 bases and 7 bases, there was a span of 13 bases. The CDR3 bases are TGTGCCAGCAGTGAAGCGCGGGGGGCCGGGCAGCCCCAGCATTTT. This translates into CASSEARGAGQPQHF.

The CDR3 reads CASRDNRGRGLEAFF. Here the CDR3 DNA reads TGCGCCAGCAGAGACAACAGGGGGCGAGGTCTTGAAGCTTTCTTT. The V gene is TRBV5-1, the J gene TRBJ1-1, with 9 bases matching TRBD1. Germline V gives CDR1 SGHRS, CDR2 YFSETQ. The CDR3 sequence is 15 residues long. With V trimmed by 5 bases and J by 7 bases, 12 bases remained unmatched.

This clonotype was counted many times. The J gene is TRBJ2-2, the V gene TRBV15; tentative D call: TRBD2 (5 bases). The V end was cut by 0 bases, the J end by 1 base, with 15 bases between. This CDR3 is built from 18 residues. Germline V gene lookup returns CDR1 LNHNV and CDR2 YYDKDF (reference sequence). In DNA form, the CDR3 reads TGTGCCACCAGCAGAGATCTCTTGGGAGTCGGGAACACCGGGGAGCTGTTTTTT. It specifies CATSRDLLGVGNTGELFF. Full variable domain (remainder filled in from reference TRBV15 and TRBJ2-2): DAMVIQNPRYQVTQFGKPVTLSCSQTLNHNVMYWYQQKSSQAPKLLFHYYDKDFNNEADTPDNFQSRRPNTSFCFLDIRSPGLGDTAMYLCATSRDLLGVGNTGELFFGEGSRLTVL.